These 11 T cell receptor beta chains originate from one sample sequenced in a study of T cell responses to AZD1222 COVID-19 vaccine. This table comes from immunoSEQ multiplex PCR, and its TCRdb copy is limited to in-frame clones, with some not included. Of about 140,000 clones listed, 85% to 95% are singletons. The sample in question was peripheral blood, obtained on day 0 of AZD1222 vaccination. These receptor sequences come from an adult in good health.

The V call is TRBV6-2 or TRBV6-3, the J call TRBJ1-5; TRBD1 agrees at 7 bases. V was pared by 4 bases and J by 11 bases, with 5 bases of the junction left unmatched. The CDR3 runs to 12 residues. Germline V CDR1 and CDR2: MNHEY, SVGEGT. CDR3 in DNA: TGTGCCAGCAGTTTAGAGGGACAGTCCCAGCATTTT. It encodes CASSLEGQSQHF.

The chain is built from TRBV4-3 and TRBJ2-7; maybe TRBD1 (6 bases). Looked up from germline, CDR1 is LGHNA and CDR2 is YSLEER. V lost 4 bases, J lost 3 bases, and 13 bases lay in between. The CDR3 runs 14 residues. In nucleotides, the CDR3 is TGCGCCAGCAGCCCCCTTAGGGGGAACTACGAGCAGTACTTC. Encoded protein: CASSPLRGNYEQYF.

The V call is TRBV24-1, the J call TRBJ1-2; D unclear. Germline V gene data show CDR1 as KGHDR and CDR2 as SFDVKD. The CDR3 runs to 12 residues. Between the trimmed V and J ends, which lost 6 bases and 6 bases, there was a span of 10 bases. The CDR3, as DNA: TGTGCCACCAGTTACGGTGGTGATGGCTACACCTTC. Residues: CATSYGGDGYTF.

This chain connects TRBV30 to TRBJ1-1; no clear D. CDR1 and CDR2 from the germline V gene are GTSNPN and SVGIG (reference sequence). With 2 bases removed from V and 6 bases from J, the gap between germline ends came to 13 bases. The CDR3 covers 13 residues. The CDR3 DNA reads as TGTGCCTGGAGTCCCAACCCCGGCGCTGAAGCTTTCTTT. Its protein is CAWSPNPGAEAFF.

This CDR3 is CATSSGQGVNTEAFF. The CDR3 coding sequence is TGTGCCACCAGCAGTGGACAGGGGGTAAACACTGAAGCTTTCTTT. The chain recombines TRBV15 with TRBJ1-1, with TRBD1 identical over 10 bases. CDR3 length equals 15 residues. J was trimmed by 2 bases and V by 3 bases; bases with no gene match: 3. Per the germline V gene, CDR1 is LNHNV and CDR2 is YYDKDF (reference sequence).

The chain couples TRBV4-3 to TRBJ1-3; D is possibly TRBD1 (5 bases). The CDR3 sequence is 16 residues long. Germline V gives CDR1 LGHNA, CDR2 YSLEER. Trimming cost V 1 base and J 2 bases, with 12 bases left between them. The CDR3 protein is CASSQAYPGPGNTIYF. The DNA for the CDR3 is TGCGCCAGCAGCCAAGCCTATCCGGGGCCTGGAAACACCATATATTTT.

This chain joins TRBV5-1 and TRBJ1-2, with 9 bases identical to TRBD1. CDR3 length: 13 amino acids. Germline assignment: CDR1 SGHRS and CDR2 YFSETQ. V was pared by 6 bases and J by 7 bases, with 7 bases of the junction left unmatched. The CDR3 reads CASNRDRVGGYTF. CDR3 coding DNA: TGCGCCAGCAACCGGGACAGGGTCGGTGGCTACACCTTC.

The chain links TRBV28 to TRBJ1-6; D may be TRBD1 (5 bases). The V and J ends lost 1 base and 9 bases respectively, with 19 bases between them. CDR1 is MDHEN, CDR2 SYDVKM, per germline. This CDR3 is built from 17 residues. The CDR3 loop is CASSLSRQLTWGSPLHF. The CDR3 DNA is TGTGCCAGCAGTTTATCGCGACAGCTAACATGGGGTTCACCCCTCCACTTT.

The rearrangement links TRBV19 to TRBJ2-3, with D perhaps matching TRBD2 (6 bases). With 3 bases removed from V and 0 bases from J, the gap between germline ends came to 7 bases. This CDR3 is built from 14 residues. The germline gives CDR1 LNHDA, CDR2 SQIVND (reference sequence). The CDR3 loop is CASSIGGSTDTQYF. The CDR3 DNA reads as TGTGCCAGTAGTATCGGGGGTAGCACAGATACGCAGTATTTT.

V and J are TRBV10-3 and TRBJ2-1; D perhaps matches TRBD2 (5 bases). Between the trimmed V and J ends, which lost 2 bases and 12 bases, there was a span of 11 bases. Germline-derived CDR1 and CDR2 are ENHRY and SYGVKD. The CDR3 is 12 amino acids. For the CDR3, the DNA is TGTGCCATCAGTGAGATAAACCGGGGGCAGTTCTTC. Amino acids: CAISEINRGQFF.

The chain combines TRBV15 with TRBJ1-2; D is uncertain. This CDR3 is 15 amino acids long. V shed 0 bases and J shed 6 bases, with 14 bases lying between them. Germline CDR1 reads LNHNV; CDR2 reads YYDKDF (reference sequence). This CDR3 is CATSRDVGRRNGYTF. CDR3 nucleotide sequence: TGTGCCACCAGCAGAGACGTCGGCAGGAGGAATGGCTACACCTTC.